These 32 T cell receptor beta chains were sequenced from one sample in a study of T cell responses to AZD1222 COVID-19 vaccine. TCRdb's copy holds only in-frame clones and misses some; the assay was immunoSEQ multiplex PCR. The table has 100,000 to 150,000 clones, less than 90% seen once. The material sequenced was peripheral blood, taken on day 0 of AZD1222 vaccination. The source is an adult in good health.

The rearrangement uses TRBV4-2 and TRBJ2-7, with 8 nucleotides matching TRBD2. This CDR3 has 16 amino acids. V gave up 0 bases and J gave up 3 bases; unmatched junction bases: 7. In germline, CDR1 is LGHNA, CDR2 YNFKEQ. For the CDR3, the DNA is TGTGCCAGCAGCCAAGAAGGGGGGACTAGTTTCTACGAGCAGTACTTC. It specifies CASSQEGGTSFYEQYF.

This chain joins TRBV6-6 and TRBJ1-2; no reliable D call. V was cut by 7 bases and J by 1 base, with 10 bases left in between. This CDR3 is 13 amino acids long. CDR1 is MNHNY and CDR2 is SVGAGI in the germline V gene (reference sequence). The CDR3, as DNA: TGTGCCAGCACCCCCGGCAGTAACTATGGCTACACCTTC. Translation: CASTPGSNYGYTF.

The chain has TRBV9 and TRBJ1-2; D is uncertain. Trimming removed 0 bases at V and 14 bases at J, with 20 bases between. CDR1 is SGDLS and CDR2 is YYNGEE in the germline V gene. CDR3 size: 14 residues. The CDR3: CASSVGPESAGVTF. The CDR3, as DNA: TGTGCCAGCAGCGTAGGTCCGGAGTCAGCGGGCGTGACCTTC. The variable domain in full, with the rest retrieved from reference TRBV9 and TRBJ1-2, is DSGVTQTPKHLITATGQRVTLRCSPRSGDLSVYWYQQSLDQGLQFLIQYYNGEERAKGNILERFSAQQFPDLHSELNLSSLELGDSALYFCASSVGPESAGVTFGSGTRLTVV.

The chain carries TRBV7-8 and TRBJ1-5, with a tentative D call TRBD1 (6 bases). The CDR3 runs 17 residues. Trimming took 1 base from V and 2 from J, leaving 15 bases between them. The germline V gene encodes CDR1 SGHVS and CDR2 FQNEAQ. This CDR3 is CASSLEGTGLGNQPQHF. CDR3 DNA: TGTGCCAGCAGCTTAGAGGGCACAGGGTTGGGCAATCAGCCCCAGCATTTT.

This chain uses TRBV7-8 with TRBJ1-3; D remains unclear. Trimming took off 5 bases at V and 0 bases at J, with 11 bases between the two ends. Germline V gene data show CDR1 as SGHVS and CDR2 as FQNEAQ. CDR3 length: 15 residues. CDR3 region: CASSPAGLSGNTIYF. CDR3 coding DNA: TGTGCCAGCAGCCCAGCTGGCCTCTCTGGAAACACCATATATTTT.

The gene calls are TRBV7-9 and TRBJ1-5, with 8 bases that match TRBD1. Germline V CDR1 and CDR2: SEHNR, FQNEAQ (reference sequence). CDR3 length equals 15 residues. J was trimmed by 6 bases and V by 0 bases; bases with no gene match: 4. The CDR3 is CASSLAAGGFQPQHF. The CDR3 nucleotides read TGTGCCAGCAGCTTAGCGGCAGGGGGCTTTCAGCCCCAGCATTTT.

J is TRBJ1-4 and V is TRBV5-8; 7 bases map to TRBD1. The CDR3 covers 15 residues. V lost 0 bases and J lost 8; bases outside the gene matches: 7. The V gene's germline CDR1 is SGHTS and CDR2 YDEGEE. The CDR3 loop is CASSLGRQGDEKLFF. Here the CDR3 DNA reads TGTGCCAGCAGCTTGGGTCGGCAGGGGGACGAAAAACTGTTTTTT. Together with reference TRBV5-8 and TRBJ1-4, the CDR3 gives the full variable domain: EAGVTQSPTHLIKTRGQQATLRCSPISGHTSVYWYQQALGLGLQFLLWYDEGEERNRGNFPPRFSGRQFPNYSSELNVNALELEDSALYLCASSLGRQGDEKLFFGSGTQLSVL.

V gene TRBV29-1 combines with J gene TRBJ2-5; D may be TRBD2 (6 bases). Germline V gene sequence: CDR1 SQVTM, CDR2 ANQGSEA. This CDR3 is 14 amino acids long. The V end lost 4 bases, the J end lost 5 bases, and 17 bases lay between the germline ends. CDR3 nucleotides: TGCAGCGTTGTCGGGAGTGAGGGTGGGGAGACCCAGTACTTC. It specifies CSVVGSEGGETQYF. The entire variable domain, with the rest obtained from reference TRBV29-1 and TRBJ2-5, is as follows: SAVISQKPSRDICQRGTSLTIQCQVDSQVTMMFWYRQQPGQSLTLIATANQGSEATYESGFVIDKFPISRPNLTFSTLTVSNMSPEDSSIYLCSVVGSEGGETQYFGPGTRLLVL.

The rearrangement uses TRBV29-1 and TRBJ2-3; D is possibly TRBD1 (6 bases). The germline V and J ends were trimmed by 2 bases and 2 bases, with 11 bases remaining between them. Germline V gene sequence: CDR1 SQVTM, CDR2 ANQGSEA. This CDR3 contains 14 residues. As DNA, the CDR3 is TGCAGCGTTGAATCAGGGGCGCCCACAGATACGCAGTATTTT. Protein product: CSVESGAPTDTQYF.

J is TRBJ2-7 and V is TRBV27, with TRBD2 matching over 9 bases. Germline values: CDR1 MNHEY, CDR2 SMNVEV (reference sequence). The CDR3 has 15 residues. After removal of 4 bases from V and 2 bases from J, the junction contained 6 bases not matched to a gene. CDR3 amino acids: CASSSAGTSTYEQYF. The CDR3 DNA reads TGTGCCAGCAGTTCAGCCGGGACTAGCACCTACGAGCAGTACTTC.

The gene calls are TRBV12-3 or TRBV12-4 and TRBJ1-5; D is unclear. CDR3 length: 12 amino acids. The V end lost 3 bases, the J end lost 5 bases, and 5 bases lay between the germline ends. CDR3 DNA sequence: TGTGCCAGCAGTTTTGACGATCAGCCCCAGCATTTT. Protein: CASSFDDQPQHF.

A word on this clone: The junction does not match germline at one end; this may be a read error. The chain combines TRBV7-7 with TRBJ2-5; D perhaps matches TRBD1 (5 bases). The germline V gene encodes CDR1 SSHAT and CDR2 FNYEAQ (reference sequence). This CDR3 spans 13 amino acids. CDR3 protein: CASSLRQQETQYF. The CDR3, as DNA: TGTGCTAGCAGCTTAAGACAGCAAGAGACCCAGTACTTC.

The chain uses TRBV19 and TRBJ1-5; D not certain. Looked up from germline, CDR1 is LNHDA and CDR2 is SQIVND (reference sequence). This CDR3 has 14 amino acids. Trimming removed 5 bases at V and 0 bases at J, with 8 bases between. CDR3 nucleotides: TGTGCCAGTAGTCCTGGCTATAGCAATCAGCCCCAGCATTTT. Translation: CASSPGYSNQPQHF.

The J gene is TRBJ2-7, the V gene TRBV21-1; TRBD1 is the table's D call, not checked against the DNA. TRBV21-1 represents a pseudogene. This CDR3 is 16 amino acids long. Here the CDR3 reads CASSTPGTGSSYEQYF. DNA for the CDR3: TGTGCCAGCAGCACCCCGGGGACAGGGTCATCCTACGAGCAGTACTTC.

The CDR3 DNA is TGTGCCACCAGTGACCCAATGACAGGGCTTGGTGGCTACACCTTC. This encodes CATSDPMTGLGGYTF. This sequence joins TRBV24-1 and TRBJ1-2, with 7 positions matching TRBD1. Trimming removed 4 bases from V and 7 bases from J; junction bases left unmatched: 11. This CDR3 contains 15 residues. Per the germline V gene, CDR1 is KGHDR and CDR2 is SFDVKD.

V and J are TRBV5-1 and TRBJ2-1; the match to TRBD2 covers 8 bases. The ends lost 0 bases at V and 3 bases at J; junction bases unmatched: 8. This CDR3 is built from 17 residues. The germline V gene encodes CDR1 SGHRS and CDR2 YFSETQ. The CDR3 loop reads CASSLGTAGGIYNEQFF. The DNA of the CDR3 is TGCGCCAGCAGCTTGGGAACGGCGGGAGGTATCTACAATGAGCAGTTCTTC.

J is TRBJ1-5 and V is TRBV7-4; no clear D. There are 14 residues in the CDR3. The ends were cut back, 4 bases at V and 0 bases at J, with 7 bases in the middle. Germline CDR1 and CDR2: SGHVT and SQSDAQ. CDR3 region: CASSSDGSNQPQHF. The DNA of the CDR3 is TGTGCCAGCAGCTCAGACGGTAGCAATCAGCCCCAGCATTTT.

The V call is TRBV5-4, the J call TRBJ2-1; 7 bases align to TRBD1. The trim removed 4 bases at V and 5 bases at J, leaving 3 bases unmatched. The length of the CDR3 is 13 residues. Germline CDR1 reads SGHNT; CDR2 reads YYREEE (reference sequence). CDR3 sequence: CASSRDSHNEQFF. DNA for the CDR3: TGTGCCAGCAGCCGGGACAGCCACAATGAGCAGTTCTTC.

V gene TRBV9 combines with J gene TRBJ1-2; TRBD1 agrees at 9 bases. This CDR3 has 14 amino acids. The J segment lost 7 bases and the V segment lost 4 bases, leaving 8 bases of the junction unmatched. Germline V gene lookup returns CDR1 SGDLS and CDR2 YYNGEE. The chain's CDR3 is CASSPDRGLGGYTF. Written as DNA, the CDR3 is TGTGCCAGCAGCCCGGACAGGGGACTGGGTGGCTACACCTTC.

The rearrangement uses TRBV4-1 and TRBJ1-5; 9 nucleotides match TRBD1. The germline V gene encodes CDR1 MGHRA and CDR2 YSYEKL. The length of the CDR3 is 18 residues. V trimming: 3 bases; J trimming: 8 bases; junction bases outside the gene matches: 17. The DNA for the CDR3 is TGCGCCAGCAGCCAGTCCTCGGGACAGGGACTCCTGGGGAAGCCCCAGCATTTT. Protein sequence: CASSQSSGQGLLGKPQHF.

V usage is TRBV25-1 and J usage is TRBJ1-5; the match to TRBD1 covers 8 bases. Looked up from germline, CDR1 is MGHDK and CDR2 is SYGVNS. The CDR3 has 14 residues. J was trimmed by 5 bases and V by 4 bases; bases with no gene match: 4. The CDR3 protein is CASSAYRGDQPQHF. CDR3 nucleotide sequence: TGTGCCAGCAGTGCTTACAGGGGGGATCAGCCCCAGCATTTT.

The chain employs TRBV3-1 (or the pseudogene TRBV3-2) and TRBJ2-6, with a weak D call TRBD2 (6 bases). Trimming removed 7 bases from V and 10 bases from J, with 14 bases in between. Germline values: CDR1 LGHDT, CDR2 YNNKEL (reference sequence). The CDR3 runs to 13 residues. The CDR3 DNA reads TGTGCCAGCACCCAGCGGGCATTGAACGTCCTGACTTTC. Residues: CASTQRALNVLTF.

The chain recombines TRBV5-3 with TRBJ1-4; 10 bases are shared with TRBD1. TRBV5-3 is flagged as an ORF with uncertain function. The CDR3 is made up of 13 amino acids. The J segment lost 8 bases and the V segment lost 9 bases, leaving 7 bases of the junction unmatched. The CDR3 region is CAKTGTGDEKLFF. The CDR3 bases are TGTGCCAAAACCGGGACAGGGGACGAAAAACTGTTTTTT.

The gene calls are TRBV5-1 and TRBJ2-3; 8 nucleotides match TRBD2. Trimming removed 4 bases from V and 2 bases from J; junction bases left unmatched: 12. The CDR3 sequence is 17 residues long. Germline-derived CDR1 and CDR2 are SGHRS and YFSETQ. The CDR3 reads CASSLKGSGSHTDTQYF. The CDR3 region has the DNA TGCGCCAGCAGCCTTAAGGGGAGCGGGAGCCACACAGATACGCAGTATTTT.

This chain connects TRBV4-3 to TRBJ1-6; D gene ambiguous. The germline CDR1 and CDR2 sequences are LGHNA and YSLEER. V lost 3 bases and J lost 9, with 12 bases in between. This CDR3 is 14 amino acids long. The CDR3 coding sequence is TGCGCCAGCAGCCATGTGGGCAGCCGTTCACCCCTCCACTTT. This codes for CASSHVGSRSPLHF.

The rearrangement joins TRBV9 to TRBJ1-6, with 7 bases aligning to TRBD1. From germline, CDR1 is SGDLS and CDR2 YYNGEE. V dropped 4 bases and J dropped 9; count of bases not matched to a gene: 10. CDR3 size: 15 residues. As DNA, the CDR3 is TGTGCCAGCAGCCCAGCCGACAGGGAGGGTTCACCCCTCCACTTT. Protein product: CASSPADREGSPLHF.

Concerning this clone: The junction and the germline gene differ at one end; a read error may be behind it. V gene TRBV6-1 combines with J gene TRBJ1-1; 10 nucleotides agree with TRBD1. CDR3 length equals 15 residues. Germline V lookup: CDR1 MNHNS, CDR2 SASEGT. The CDR3 bases are TGTGCCAGCAGGGAAGGGACAGGGGCAAACACTGAAGCTTTCTTT. Its protein is CASREGTGANTEAFF.

The V and J genes are TRBV5-1 and TRBJ2-7; D remains ambiguous. This CDR3 has 14 amino acids. Trimming removed 1 base at V and 4 bases at J, with 12 bases between. Germline V lookup: CDR1 SGHRS, CDR2 YFSETQ. CDR3 DNA sequence: TGCGCCAGCAGCTTGTCTGGCGGCCTTTACGAGCAGTACTTC. Residues: CASSLSGGLYEQYF. Looking up the rest from reference TRBV5-1 and TRBJ2-7 gives the full variable domain: KAGVTQTPRYLIKTRGQQVTLSCSPISGHRSVSWYQQTPGQGLQFLFEYFSETQRNKGNFPGRFSGRQFSNSRSEMNVSTLELGDSALYLCASSLSGGLYEQYFGPGTRLTVT.

CDR3 residues: CASTTGRADQPQHF. The DNA of the CDR3 is TGTGCCAGTACCACCGGGAGGGCCGATCAGCCCCAGCATTTT. The chain combines TRBV19 with TRBJ1-5, with unresolved D. Trimming pared 7 bases from V and 5 bases from J, leaving 15 bases between. CDR1 is LNHDA and CDR2 is SQIVND in the germline V gene (reference sequence). This CDR3 comprises 14 residues. The complete variable domain, with remaining parts taken from reference TRBV19 and TRBJ1-5, reads DGGITQSPKYLFRKEGQNVTLSCEQNLNHDAMYWYRQDPGQGLRLIYYSQIVNDFQKGDIAEGYSVSREKKESFPLTVTSAQKNPTAFYLCASTTGRADQPQHFGDGTRLSIL.

The chain has TRBV5-1 and TRBJ2-2; TRBD1 or TRBD2 may be the D gene (5 bases each). Per germline, CDR1 SGHRS and CDR2 YFSETQ. V shed 1 base and J shed 0 bases, with 10 bases lying between them. This CDR3 has 16 residues. The CDR3 is CASSLIRGANTGELFF. For the CDR3, the DNA is TGCGCCAGCAGCTTGATCCGGGGCGCGAACACCGGGGAGCTGTTTTTT.

The V and J genes are TRBV6-5 and TRBJ1-3, with D hard to call. CDR1 and CDR2 (germline): MNHEY, SVGAGI. There are 14 residues in the CDR3. The V end was cut by 9 bases, the J end by 0 bases, with 12 bases between. This CDR3 is CASFLGDSGNTIYF. DNA for the CDR3: TGTGCCAGTTTCCTGGGCGACTCTGGAAACACCATATATTTT.

The chain joins TRBV28 to TRBJ2-2; D possibly corresponds to TRBD2 (6 bases). Trimming cost V 2 bases and J 5 bases, with 12 bases left between them. Germline V CDR1 and CDR2: MDHEN, SYDVKM. CDR3 size: 15 residues. CDR3 loop: CASSLGGVKTGELFF. CDR3 nucleotide sequence: TGTGCCAGCAGTTTAGGAGGGGTAAAGACCGGGGAGCTGTTTTTT.